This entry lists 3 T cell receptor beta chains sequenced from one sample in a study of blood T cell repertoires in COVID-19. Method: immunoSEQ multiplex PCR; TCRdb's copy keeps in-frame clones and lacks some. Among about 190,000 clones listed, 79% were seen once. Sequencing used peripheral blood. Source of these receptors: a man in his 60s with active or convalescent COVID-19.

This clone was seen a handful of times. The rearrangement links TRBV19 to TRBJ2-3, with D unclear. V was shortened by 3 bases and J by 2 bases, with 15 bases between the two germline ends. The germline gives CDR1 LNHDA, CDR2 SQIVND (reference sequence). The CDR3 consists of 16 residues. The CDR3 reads CASSIVYRVNTDTQYF. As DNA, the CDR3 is TGTGCCAGTAGTATTGTTTACCGGGTAAACACAGATACGCAGTATTTT.

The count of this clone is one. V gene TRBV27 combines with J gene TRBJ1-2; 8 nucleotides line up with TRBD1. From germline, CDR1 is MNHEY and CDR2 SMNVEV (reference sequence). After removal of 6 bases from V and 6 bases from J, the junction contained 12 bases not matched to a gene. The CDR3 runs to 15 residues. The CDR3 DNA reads TGTGCCAGCAGAGACCCAACAGGGGGGAAGAATGGCTACACCTTC. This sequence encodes CASRDPTGGKNGYTF.

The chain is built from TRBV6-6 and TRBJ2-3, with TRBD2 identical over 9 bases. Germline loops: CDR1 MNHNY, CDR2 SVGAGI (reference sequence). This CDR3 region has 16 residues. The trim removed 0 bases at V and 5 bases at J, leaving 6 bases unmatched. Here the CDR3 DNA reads TGTGCCAGCAGTTACTCATGGTTAGCGGGAGAAGATACGCAGTATTTT. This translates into CASSYSWLAGEDTQYF.